This T cell receptor beta chain derives from a study of T cell responses to AZD1222 COVID-19 vaccine. This CDR3 has 13 residues. V lost 1 base to trimming and J lost 10 bases, with 11 bases between them. Germline CDR1 MRHNA, CDR2 SNTAGT. TCRdb keeps only in-frame clones here, not all; method: immunoSEQ multiplex PCR. This sample has some 85,000 clones, with roughly 90% found just once. This clone turned up a few times. Its target is unknown. Whole-study findings and limits: Once two AZD1222 doses were given, Spike-specific TCR breadth and depth went up.

The chain uses TRBV6-4 and TRBJ2-1; no clear D gene. The TCR was taken from an adult in good health. The sequences come from peripheral blood, collected on day 0 of AZD1222 vaccination. In DNA form, the CDR3 reads TGTGCCAGCAGTGACTGTGCTGACTGCGAGCAGTTCTTC. Translation: CASSDCADCEQFF.